Sequencing of this TCR beta chain was carried out in a study of Graves' ophthalmopathy and Graves' hyperthyroidism. Study-wide points: Sensitivity reached 70% to 71% and specificity around 72% when the model predicted ophthalmopathy progression.

A few counts support this clonotype. The target antigen is unknown. With 3 bases removed from V and 0 bases from J, the gap between germline ends came to 6 bases. The CDR3 contains 13 residues. Germline lookup yields CDR1 SGDLS and CDR2 YYNGEE. Investigators amplified TCR beta CDR3 regions from RNA transcripts. Second-round multiplex PCR came after a first-round RT-PCR that employed HTBI primers. One entry per CDR3 protein, called by TCRdb with MiXCR from the multiplex PCR reads. This table has about 480,000 distinct CDR3 sequences, around 15% appearing once. The rearrangement uses TRBV9 and TRBJ1-1; D remains unclear. Sequences were obtained from blood. The sequence was collected from a woman younger than 45 with Graves' ophthalmopathy. CDR3 coding DNA: TGTGCCAGCAGCGCTGAAGTGAACACTGAAGCTTTCTTT. Translated, it gives CASSAEVNTEAFF. The variable domain in full, completed from reference TRBV9 and TRBJ1-1, reads DSGVTQTPKHLITATGQRVTLRCSPRSGDLSVYWYQQSLDQGLQFLIQYYNGEERAKGNILERFSAQQFPDLHSELNLSSLELGDSALYFCASSAEVNTEAFFGQGTRLTVV.